Below are 27 T cell receptor beta chains sequenced from a single sample in a study of T cells in localized non-small cell lung cancer. Only in-frame clones appear in the TCRdb table, and some are missing; sequencing was by immunoSEQ multiplex PCR. The table records about 1,300 clones, around 30% of them present only once. Sequenced material: lung tumor tissue, taken before any cancer treatment. The origin of the receptors is an older male donor with stage I lung adenocarcinoma.

This clone came up a few times. This chain connects TRBV19 to TRBJ2-7; possibly TRBD2 for D (6 bases). The CDR3 length is 13 residues. Trimming took 4 bases from V and 5 from J, leaving 12 bases between them. Germline loops: CDR1 LNHDA, CDR2 SQIVND (reference sequence). The CDR3 loop reads CASSNRGGNEQYF. CDR3 DNA sequence: TGTGCCAGTAGTAATCGGGGAGGAAACGAGCAGTACTTC.

The V call is TRBV6-8, the J call TRBJ1-2, with a weak D call TRBD1 (6 bases). This CDR3 region has 13 residues. CDR1 and CDR2 (germline): MNHGY, SAAAGT. V was shortened by 5 bases and J by 4 bases, with 11 bases between the two germline ends. This CDR3 is CASSPGQLYGYTF. In DNA form, the CDR3 reads TGTGCCAGCAGTCCTGGACAGCTCTATGGCTACACCTTC.

This clone rates as medium-sized. The chain links TRBV11-3 to TRBJ1-3, with 10 bases lining up with TRBD1. The J segment lost 2 bases and the V segment lost 5 bases, leaving 6 bases of the junction unmatched. Germline values: CDR1 SGHNT, CDR2 YENEEA. CDR3 length: 16 amino acids. The CDR3 sequence is CASSPGTGATGNTIYF. The CDR3 DNA reads TGTGCCAGCAGCCCGGGGACAGGGGCTACTGGAAACACCATATATTTT.

This clone qualifies as medium-sized. The chain recombines TRBV11-3 with TRBJ2-5, with D possibly TRBD2 on 7 matching bases. Trimming left V 5 bases short and J 2 bases short, with 12 bases between. The CDR3 is 14 amino acids. The germline V gene has CDR1 SGHNT and CDR2 YENEEA. The CDR3 DNA reads as TGTGCCAGCAGCCCCGGGGGGCCTCAAGAGACCCAGTACTTC. Its protein is CASSPGGPQETQYF.

The rearrangement joins TRBV28 to TRBJ2-4; unclear D gene. Germline V gene lookup returns CDR1 MDHEN and CDR2 SYDVKM. The CDR3 runs 18 residues. V lost 4 bases and J 0 bases, leaving 19 bases between the germline ends. The DNA of the CDR3 is TGTGCCAGCAGTTCGAGTTATTGGGCCCGACTAGCCAAAAACATTCAGTACTTC. Its protein product is CASSSSYWARLAKNIQYF. Supplemented by reference TRBV28 and TRBJ2-4, the full variable domain reads DVKVTQSSRYLVKRTGEKVFLECVQDMDHENMFWYRQDPGLGLRLIYFSYDVKMKEKGDIPEGYSVSREKKERFSLILESASTNQTSMYLCASSSSYWARLAKNIQYFGAGTRLSVL.

The chain recombines TRBV11-3 with TRBJ2-3, with D maybe TRBD1 (5 bases). The V end was cut by 5 bases, the J end by 0 bases, with 12 bases between. The CDR3 runs 15 residues. Germline CDR1 SGHNT, CDR2 YENEEA. CDR3 sequence: CASSGRTTSTDTQYF. In nucleotides, the CDR3 is TGTGCCAGCAGCGGGCGGACAACTAGCACAGATACGCAGTATTTT.

The chain has TRBV7-2 and TRBJ1-1; TRBD1 might be the D (5 bases). In germline, CDR1 is SGHTA, CDR2 FQGNSA. V lost 6 bases, J lost 0 bases, and 8 bases lay in between. CDR3 size: 13 residues. The CDR3 sequence: CASREDMNTEAFF. As DNA, the CDR3 is TGTGCCAGCAGGGAGGACATGAACACTGAAGCTTTCTTT.

The table lists this clone with a few counts. The chain has TRBV19 and TRBJ1-1; D call uncertain. Germline assignment: CDR1 LNHDA and CDR2 SQIVND (reference sequence). The CDR3 has 14 residues. V was clipped by 7 bases and J by 1 base, with 13 bases between them. Here the CDR3 reads CASTLRGENTEAFF. The DNA of the CDR3 is TGTGCCAGTACCCTTCGCGGGGAGAACACTGAAGCTTTCTTT.

This clone was seen only a few times. This sequence joins TRBV18 and TRBJ2-1, with D maybe TRBD2 (5 bases). CDR3 size: 17 residues. V dropped 4 bases and J dropped 1 base, with 17 bases sitting between them. Germline CDR1 and CDR2: KGHSH and LQKENI. CDR3 in amino acids: CASSQSTFGISYNEQFF. As DNA, the CDR3 is TGTGCCAGCTCACAAAGCACCTTCGGGATATCCTACAATGAGCAGTTCTTC. Together with reference TRBV18 and TRBJ2-1, the CDR3 gives the full variable domain: NAGVMQNPRHLVRRRGQEARLRCSPMKGHSHVYWYRQLPEEGLKFMVYLQKENIIDESGMPKERFSAEFPKEGPSILRIQQVVRGDSAAYFCASSQSTFGISYNEQFFGPGTRLTVL.

This clone was observed a single time. This chain joins TRBV28 and TRBJ2-3, with 7 bases identical to TRBD2. The CDR3 length is 14 residues. Germline V lookup: CDR1 MDHEN, CDR2 SYDVKM. The V gene end was trimmed by 8 bases and the J gene end by 0 bases; junction bases not matched to a gene: 5. Written as DNA, the CDR3 is TGTGCCAGCCTTAGGACTAGGAGCACAGATACGCAGTATTTT. This translates into CASLRTRSTDTQYF.

V is TRBV19 and J is TRBJ1-5; weak D call: TRBD1 (5 bases). Germline V gene sequence: CDR1 LNHDA, CDR2 SQIVND (reference sequence). The CDR3 totals 15 residues. The V end was cut by 2 bases, the J end by 0 bases, with 8 bases between. The CDR3 bases are TGTGCCAGTAGTATAACAGGATATAGCAATCAGCCCCAGCATTTT. Its protein is CASSITGYSNQPQHF.

This clone has more than one count but fewer than ten. The CDR3 here is CASSAGQVNEQYF. CDR3 nucleotides: TGTGCCAGTAGTGCGGGACAGGTAAACGAGCAGTACTTC. The V gene is TRBV19, the J gene TRBJ2-7; 8 bases align to TRBD1. This CDR3 comprises 13 residues. The germline gives CDR1 LNHDA, CDR2 SQIVND (reference sequence). Unmatched junction bases numbered 5, after V lost 5 bases and J lost 5 bases.

This clone came up a few times. V is TRBV1 and J is TRBJ2-6; the table's TRBD2 call for D was not verified on the DNA. TRBV1 is designated a pseudogene. This CDR3 is built from 16 residues. CDR3 sequence reads: CASSQDGSSGANVLTF. Here the CDR3 DNA reads TGCGCCAGCAGCCAAGATGGGAGCTCTGGGGCCAACGTCCTGACTTTC.

The chain combines TRBV1 with TRBJ2-7. TRBV1 is an annotated pseudogene. CDR3 size: 16 residues. The CDR3 DNA follows: TGCACCAGCAGCCAAGGAGTTGAGTGGGATGGTTACGAGCAGTACTTC. It specifies CTSSQGVEWDGYEQYF.

The chain combines TRBV28 with TRBJ1-4; 10 positions match TRBD1. V was pared by 5 bases and J by 7 bases, with 7 bases of the junction left unmatched. There are 15 residues in the CDR3. CDR1 is MDHEN, CDR2 SYDVKM, per germline. CDR3 DNA sequence: TGTGCCAGCAGTGAAGACAGGGGGCAGGGTGAAAAACTGTTTTTT. It codes for CASSEDRGQGEKLFF.

This clone has a handful of counts. The chain uses TRBV19 and TRBJ1-2; D is possibly TRBD1 (5 bases). The V gene's germline CDR1 is LNHDA and CDR2 SQIVND (reference sequence). The V gene lost 3 bases and the J gene lost 3 bases, with 11 bases spanning the gap. This CDR3 region has 14 residues. Here the CDR3 DNA reads TGTGCCAGTAGTATGCCAGGGATGGACTATGGCTACACCTTC. This translates into CASSMPGMDYGYTF.

The CDR3 sequence: CASGRDGSRYEQYF. DNA of the CDR3: TGTGCCAGCGGACGGGATGGGTCTCGGTACGAGCAGTACTTC. J is TRBJ2-7 and V is TRBV25-1; tentative D call: TRBD2 (5 bases). The CDR3 spans 14 residues. The germline V gene has CDR1 MGHDK and CDR2 SYGVNS. The V gene lost 8 bases and the J gene lost 4 bases, with 18 bases spanning the gap.

CDR3 residues: CASSAAGGSGRYEQYF. The CDR3 DNA reads as TGTGCCAGCAGCGCGGCTGGGGGTAGCGGTCGCTACGAGCAGTACTTC. The J gene is TRBJ2-7, the V gene TRBV11-3; TRBD2 is a possible D gene (6 bases). The CDR3 has 16 residues. The V and J ends lost 5 bases and 3 bases respectively, with 20 bases between them. Germline assignment: CDR1 SGHNT and CDR2 YENEEA.

The J gene is TRBJ2-1, the V gene TRBV28; a possible D gene is TRBD1 (6 bases). V was shortened by 2 bases and J by 0 bases, with 11 bases between the two germline ends. There are 16 residues in the CDR3. Germline V gene data show CDR1 as MDHEN and CDR2 as SYDVKM. CDR3 DNA sequence: TGTGCCAGCAGTTTACGACAGGCCAGCTCCTACAATGAGCAGTTCTTC. Amino acid sequence: CASSLRQASSYNEQFF.

This clone was counted between two and nine times. The rearrangement links TRBV11-3 to TRBJ2-2; possibly TRBD1 for D (5 bases). The CDR3 sequence is 17 residues long. Trimming removed 3 bases from V and 1 base from J, with 15 bases in between. Germline assignment: CDR1 SGHNT and CDR2 YENEEA. This CDR3 is CASSLVGSGRNTGELFF. DNA of the CDR3: TGTGCCAGCAGCTTGGTAGGGTCAGGGCGGAACACCGGGGAGCTGTTTTTT. The variable domain in full, with the rest retrieved from reference TRBV11-3 and TRBJ2-2, is EAGVVQSPRYKIIEKKQPVAFWCNPISGHNTLYWYLQNLGQGPELLIRYENEEAVDDSQLPKDRFSAERLKGVDSTLKIQPAELGDSAVYLCASSLVGSGRNTGELFFGEGSRLTVL.

This chain uses TRBV29-1 with TRBJ1-2; 8 positions agree with TRBD1. The CDR3 runs 13 residues. With 3 bases clipped from V and 6 bases from J, the junction kept 6 bases outside the gene matches. Germline V gene data show CDR1 as SQVTM and CDR2 as ANQGSEA. CDR3 nucleotides: TGCAGCGTTGATGTTATGGGACAGGATGGCTACACCTTC. It encodes CSVDVMGQDGYTF.

This clone has only a few counts. The chain employs TRBV11-3 and TRBJ1-1; D remains unclear. From germline, CDR1 is SGHNT and CDR2 YENEEA. CDR3 length equals 14 residues. V lost 3 bases and J lost 1, with 9 bases in between. CDR3 DNA: TGTGCCAGCAGCTTTTTTTGGGGGAACACTGAAGCTTTCTTT. It codes for CASSFFWGNTEAFF.

The chain employs TRBV18 and TRBJ1-3; tentatively, D is TRBD1 (6 bases). Germline V gene sequence: CDR1 KGHSH, CDR2 LQKENI. Trimming left V 3 bases short and J 7 bases short, with 16 bases between. This CDR3 has 15 residues. The CDR3 loop reads CASSPDRSAWNTIYF. CDR3 nucleotide sequence: TGTGCCAGCTCACCCGACAGGTCAGCATGGAACACCATATATTTT. Based on the CDR3 plus reference TRBV18 and TRBJ1-3, the full variable domain is NAGVMQNPRHLVRRRGQEARLRCSPMKGHSHVYWYRQLPEEGLKFMVYLQKENIIDESGMPKERFSAEFPKEGPSILRIQQVVRGDSAAYFCASSPDRSAWNTIYFGEGSWLTVV.

The CDR3 sequence: CASSRHNQPQHF. CDR3 DNA: TGTGCCAGCAGCCGACATAATCAGCCCCAGCATTTT. The rearrangement uses TRBV6-8 and TRBJ1-5; no clear D gene. V lost 6 bases and J lost 4, with 7 bases in between. The CDR3 spans 12 residues. Germline loops: CDR1 MNHGY, CDR2 SAAAGT.

This clone was observed a handful of times. The chain recombines TRBV6-7 with TRBJ1-1; weak D call: TRBD1 (6 bases). TRBV6-7 is an open reading frame, and its role is uncertain. The V and J ends lost 6 bases and 7 bases respectively, with 9 bases between them. CDR3 length: 11 residues. The CDR3 coding sequence is TGTGCCAGCAGGGAGGGGGGTGAAGCTTTCTTT. Residues: CASREGGEAFF.

This clone was counted a few times. This chain connects TRBV11-3 to TRBJ2-5; 8 bases fit TRBD1. The CDR3 loop spans 16 amino acids. After removal of 3 bases from V and 3 bases from J, the junction contained 9 bases not matched to a gene. Germline assignment: CDR1 SGHNT and CDR2 YENEEA. CDR3 sequence: CASSLSSGTGKETQYF. CDR3 coding DNA: TGTGCCAGCAGCTTGTCCTCCGGGACAGGCAAAGAGACCCAGTACTTC.

The chain combines TRBV5-1 with TRBJ2-3; TRBD2 matches 8 bases. Per the germline V gene, CDR1 is SGHRS and CDR2 is YFSETQ. The ends lost 2 bases at V and 4 bases at J; junction bases unmatched: 6. CDR3 length: 15 residues. In DNA, the CDR3 is TGCGCCAGCAGCTTTGGCGGGGGGCAGGCAGATACGCAGTATTTT. This translates into CASSFGGGQADTQYF.